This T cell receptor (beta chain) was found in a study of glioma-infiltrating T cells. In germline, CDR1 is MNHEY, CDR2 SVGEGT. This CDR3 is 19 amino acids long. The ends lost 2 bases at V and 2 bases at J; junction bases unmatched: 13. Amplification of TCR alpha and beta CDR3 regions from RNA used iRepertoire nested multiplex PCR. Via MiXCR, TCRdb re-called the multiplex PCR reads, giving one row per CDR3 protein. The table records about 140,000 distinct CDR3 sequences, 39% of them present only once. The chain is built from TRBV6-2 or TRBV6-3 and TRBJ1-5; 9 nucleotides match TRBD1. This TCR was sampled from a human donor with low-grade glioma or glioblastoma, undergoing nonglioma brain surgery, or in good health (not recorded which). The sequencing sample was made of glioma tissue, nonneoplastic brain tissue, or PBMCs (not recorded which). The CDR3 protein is CASSYPPGQGILGNQPQHF. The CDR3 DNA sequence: TGTGCCAGCAGTTACCCGCCCGGACAGGGGATATTGGGCAATCAGCCCCAGCATTTT.